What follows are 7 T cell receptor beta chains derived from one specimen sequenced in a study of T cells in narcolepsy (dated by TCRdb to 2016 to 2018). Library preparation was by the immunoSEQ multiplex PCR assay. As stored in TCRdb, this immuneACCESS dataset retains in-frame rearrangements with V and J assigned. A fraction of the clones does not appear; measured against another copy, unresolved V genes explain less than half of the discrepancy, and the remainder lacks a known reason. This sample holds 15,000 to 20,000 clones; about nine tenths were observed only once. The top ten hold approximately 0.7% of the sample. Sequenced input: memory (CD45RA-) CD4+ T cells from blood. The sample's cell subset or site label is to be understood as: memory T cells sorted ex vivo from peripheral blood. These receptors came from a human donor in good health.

CDR3 in DNA: TGTGCCAGTACCGCTAGGGAGGGGGCGCAGGAGCAGTACTTC. This codes for CASTAREGAQEQYF. The V and J genes are TRBV19 and TRBJ2-7; tentatively, D is TRBD1 or TRBD2 (7 bases each). The CDR3 is made up of 14 amino acids. CDR1 LNHDA and CDR2 SQIVND come from the germline V gene (reference sequence). V was clipped by 7 bases and J by 7 bases, with 20 bases between them.

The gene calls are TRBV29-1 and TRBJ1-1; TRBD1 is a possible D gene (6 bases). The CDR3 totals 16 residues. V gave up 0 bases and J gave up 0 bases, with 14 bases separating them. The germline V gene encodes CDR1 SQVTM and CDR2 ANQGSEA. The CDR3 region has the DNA TGCAGCGTTGAAGACCGGGGGAGGGGGATGAACACTGAAGCTTTCTTT. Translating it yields CSVEDRGRGMNTEAFF.

CDR3 sequence: CASSPGSRDGYTF. CDR3 nucleotides: TGTGCCAGCAGTCCGGGCTCGAGAGATGGCTACACCTTC. The J gene is TRBJ1-2, the V gene TRBV5-6; D unresolved. CDR3 length equals 13 residues. Germline V gene lookup returns CDR1 SGHDT and CDR2 YYEEEE. V dropped 5 bases and J dropped 6 bases, with 14 bases sitting between them.

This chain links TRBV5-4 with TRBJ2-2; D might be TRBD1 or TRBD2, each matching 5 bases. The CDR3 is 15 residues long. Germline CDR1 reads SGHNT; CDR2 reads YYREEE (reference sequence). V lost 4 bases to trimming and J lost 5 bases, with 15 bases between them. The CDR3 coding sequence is TGTGCCAGCAGCCCGCTGGGGGAGAGTACCGGGGAGCTGTTTTTT. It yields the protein CASSPLGESTGELFF. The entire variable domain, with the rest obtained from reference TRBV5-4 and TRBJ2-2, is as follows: ETGVTQSPTHLIKTRGQQVTLRCSSQSGHNTVSWYQQALGQGPQFIFQYYREEENGRGNFPPRFSGLQFPNYSSELNVNALELDDSALYLCASSPLGESTGELFFGEGSRLTVL.

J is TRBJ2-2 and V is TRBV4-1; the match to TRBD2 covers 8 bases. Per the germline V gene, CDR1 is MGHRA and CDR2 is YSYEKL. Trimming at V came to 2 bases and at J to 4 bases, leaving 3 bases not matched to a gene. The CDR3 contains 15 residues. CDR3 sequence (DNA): TGCGCCAGCAGCCAAAGGCTAGCGGGCACCGGGGAGCTGTTTTTT. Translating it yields CASSQRLAGTGELFF.

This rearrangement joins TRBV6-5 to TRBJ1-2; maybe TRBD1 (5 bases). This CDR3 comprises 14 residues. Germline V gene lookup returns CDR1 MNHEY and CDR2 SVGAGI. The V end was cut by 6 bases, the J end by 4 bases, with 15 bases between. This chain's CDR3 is CASSETSGGYGYTF. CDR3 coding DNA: TGTGCCAGCAGCGAAACCTCCGGGGGCTATGGCTACACCTTC.

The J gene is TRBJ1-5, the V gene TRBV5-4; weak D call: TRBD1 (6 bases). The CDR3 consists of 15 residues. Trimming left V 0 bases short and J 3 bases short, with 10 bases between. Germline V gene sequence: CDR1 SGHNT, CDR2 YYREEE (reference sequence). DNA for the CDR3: TGTGCCAGCAGCTTGGACGGACAGTACAATCAGCCCCAGCATTTT. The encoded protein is CASSLDGQYNQPQHF.